Below are 9 T cell receptor beta chains sequenced from a single sample in a study of blood T cells in healthy people across ages. The authors ran a second PCR of 7 to 11 cycles using a sample-barcoded 5' primer and a J-beta primer mix. One entry per CDR3 protein results from TCRdb running MiXCR on the 5' RACE reads. The repertoire holds 800,000 to 950,000 distinct CDR3 sequences, roughly 28% seen once, with roughly 10% in the top ten. These same data were also listed under a study on T cells of mothers and their children.

The sample comprised blood. The receptors were gathered from a woman aged 40-49 years in good health.

This clonotype turned up a few times. The V gene is TRBV7-9, the J gene TRBJ2-5, with 7 bases fitting TRBD1. Trimming took 6 bases from V and 1 from J; bases not matched to a gene: 8. Germline loops: CDR1 SEHNR, CDR2 FQNEAQ (reference sequence). The CDR3 totals 15 residues. CDR3 in amino acids: CASSWSRDSQETQYF. The CDR3 nucleotides are TGTGCCAGCAGTTGGTCCCGGGACAGCCAAGAGACCCAGTACTTC.

In its sample, this clonotype was seen many times. The chain couples TRBV28 to TRBJ2-7; possible D gene TRBD2, 6 bases. This CDR3 is built from 13 residues. The germline V and J ends were trimmed by 8 bases and 0 bases, with 11 bases remaining between them. Germline V gene sequence: CDR1 MDHEN, CDR2 SYDVKM. CDR3 sequence: CASGVGGSYEQYF. CDR3 bases: TGTGCCAGCGGTGTGGGGGGCTCCTACGAGCAGTACTTC.

This clonotype was counted at least ten times. V usage is TRBV20-1 and J usage is TRBJ1-4; TRBD1 matches at 9 bases. After removal of 5 bases from V and 7 bases from J, the junction contained 5 bases not matched to a gene. The CDR3 runs to 13 residues. Germline CDR1 DFQATT, CDR2 SNEGSKA (reference sequence). For the CDR3, the DNA is TGCAGTGCTTCCGGGACAGGGCTTGAAAAACTGTTTTTT. Its protein product is CSASGTGLEKLFF.

This clonotype has only a few counts. This chain links TRBV28 with TRBJ1-2; D is possibly TRBD1 (5 bases). The germline V gene encodes CDR1 MDHEN and CDR2 SYDVKM. The CDR3 is made up of 13 amino acids. V lost 3 bases and J 8 bases, leaving 13 bases between the germline ends. Written as DNA, the CDR3 is TGTGCCAGCAGTTTCGGACAACGAGGCGGCTACACCTTC. Its translation is CASSFGQRGGYTF.

About this clonotype itself: This may be a read error: a much more frequent sequence differs by one nucleotide. The rearrangement links TRBV20-1 to TRBJ2-7; possibly TRBD2 for D (6 bases). Germline V lookup: CDR1 DFQATT, CDR2 SNEGSKA (reference sequence). This CDR3 is built from 14 residues. Between the trimmed V and J ends, which lost 6 bases and 2 bases, there was a span of 17 bases. For the CDR3, the DNA is TGCAGTGCGGCGGGACTTACCATTCCCTACGAGCAGTACTTC. It specifies CSAAGLTIPYEQYF.

This clonotype came up a few times. The rearrangement uses TRBV27 and TRBJ1-2; the D gene is possibly TRBD1 (6 bases). V lost 0 bases to trimming and J lost 3 bases, with 14 bases between them. Per germline, CDR1 MNHEY and CDR2 SMNVEV (reference sequence). The CDR3 loop spans 16 amino acids. CDR3 coding DNA: TGTGCCAGCAGTTTATCGAGGGGGGCCGGGGACTATGGCTACACCTTC. Translated, it gives CASSLSRGAGDYGYTF.

Only a few counts were recorded for this clonotype. The chain's CDR3 is CASRGTVYGYTF. CDR3 DNA sequence: TGTGCCAGCAGGGGGACGGTCTATGGCTACACCTTC. The chain couples TRBV7-2 to TRBJ1-2; perhaps TRBD1 as D (5 bases). V was cut by 6 bases and J by 4 bases, with 9 bases left in between. CDR1 and CDR2 (germline): SGHTA, FQGNSA. This CDR3 region has 12 residues.

In this sample, this clonotype turned up many times. This chain uses TRBV7-2 with TRBJ1-2, with a weak D call TRBD1 (5 bases). Per germline, CDR1 SGHTA and CDR2 FQGNSA. The V end was cut by 10 bases, the J end by 8 bases, with 11 bases between. The CDR3 consists of 10 residues. CDR3 region: CATGPPGYTF. The CDR3 DNA sequence: TGTGCCACAGGGCCCCCCGGCTACACCTTC.

V is TRBV5-1 and J is TRBJ2-7; 8 bases agree with TRBD1. V lost 4 bases and J lost 6; bases outside the gene matches: 12. Germline V gene lookup returns CDR1 SGHRS and CDR2 YFSETQ. The CDR3 extends over 15 amino acids. The chain's CDR3 is CASSPAAGQGAEQYF. In nucleotides, the CDR3 is TGCGCCAGCAGCCCCGCAGCCGGACAGGGAGCCGAGCAGTACTTC.